Below, 25 T cell receptor beta chains from the same sample are listed, as sequenced in a study of blood T cell repertoires in COVID-19. This table comes from immunoSEQ multiplex PCR, and its TCRdb copy is limited to in-frame clones, with some not included. Of about 310,000 clones listed, about nine tenths are singletons. The specimen was peripheral blood. Receptors were obtained from a man aged 45-60 years with active or convalescent COVID-19.

This clone was observed a few times. The chain uses TRBV18 and TRBJ2-1, with 7 bases matching TRBD2. CDR3 length: 17 residues. Germline trimming cut 1 base from V and 0 bases from J; bases unmatched to any gene: 6. Germline CDR1 and CDR2: KGHSH and LQKENI. CDR3 residues: CASSPLKGRASYNEQFF. The CDR3 nucleotides are TGTGCCAGCTCACCACTAAAAGGGAGGGCCTCCTACAATGAGCAGTTCTTC.

V usage is TRBV4-2 and J usage is TRBJ2-4, with 12 bases fitting TRBD2. CDR3 length: 19 residues. Trimming took 5 bases from V and 1 from J; bases not matched to a gene: 12. Germline values: CDR1 LGHNA, CDR2 YNFKEQ. CDR3 sequence (DNA): TGTGCCAGCAGCACCCGAGGCCTAGCGGGGGGGCAGGCCAAAAACATTCAGTACTTC. Protein product: CASSTRGLAGGQAKNIQYF.

The chain couples TRBV28 to TRBJ2-2, with a possible D match to TRBD2 (5 bases). This CDR3 is built from 13 residues. The V and J ends lost 5 bases and 2 bases respectively, with 6 bases between them. Germline CDR1 reads MDHEN; CDR2 reads SYDVKM. The chain's CDR3 is CASSRGNTGELFF. The CDR3 DNA is TGTGCCAGCAGTCGGGGTAACACCGGGGAGCTGTTTTTT.

This chain links TRBV2 with TRBJ2-7, with D unclear. The germline gives CDR1 SNHLY, CDR2 FYNNEI. With 1 base removed from V and 4 bases from J, the gap between germline ends came to 8 bases. The CDR3 sequence is 13 residues long. CDR3 in amino acids: CASSEVVRYEQYF. The CDR3, as DNA: TGTGCCAGCAGTGAAGTGGTTCGGTACGAGCAGTACTTC.

The CDR3 coding sequence is TGTGCCAGCAGCTCCCAGGGGAACACTGAAGCTTTCTTT. Its protein product is CASSSQGNTEAFF. The chain has TRBV6-2 or TRBV6-3 and TRBJ1-1, with a tentative D call TRBD1 (5 bases). Trimming took off 6 bases at V and 1 base at J, with 9 bases between the two ends. Germline CDR1 MNHEY, CDR2 SVGEGT. This CDR3 is built from 13 residues.

The rearrangement uses TRBV24-1 and TRBJ1-2; 7 bases map to TRBD1. Germline lookup yields CDR1 KGHDR and CDR2 SFDVKD. Unmatched junction bases numbered 5, after V lost 3 bases and J lost 2 bases. The CDR3 covers 15 residues. CDR3 DNA: TGTGCCACCAGTGATCCGACGGGACAGAACTATGGCTACACCTTC. This encodes CATSDPTGQNYGYTF.

V and J are TRBV11-2 and TRBJ1-2; tentative D call: TRBD1 (5 bases). This CDR3 spans 15 amino acids. Trimming stripped 4 bases from V and 4 bases from J, with 16 bases between. Germline lookup yields CDR1 SGHAT and CDR2 FQNNGV. The CDR3 nucleotides read TGTGCCAGCAGCTCCCGGGCAGGGCTCGGCTATGGCTACACCTTC. Its translation: CASSSRAGLGYGYTF.

The V call is TRBV6-5, the J call TRBJ2-2; D may be TRBD1 (5 bases). This CDR3 comprises 13 residues. V was trimmed by 9 bases and J by 8 bases, leaving 16 bases between them. Germline V CDR1 and CDR2: MNHEY, SVGAGI. The CDR3 here is CASLNQGLGELFF. The CDR3 coding sequence is TGTGCCAGTCTGAATCAGGGATTAGGGGAGCTGTTTTTT.

This chain uses TRBV18 with TRBJ2-1, with D possibly TRBD2 on 5 matching bases. V was clipped by 3 bases and J by 8 bases, with 17 bases between them. The CDR3 has 15 residues. Per the germline V gene, CDR1 is KGHSH and CDR2 is LQKENI. CDR3 amino acids: CASSPPGLASHEQFF. For the CDR3, the DNA is TGTGCCAGCTCACCCCCCGGGCTAGCCTCCCATGAGCAGTTCTTC.

This clone was observed a few times. The J gene is TRBJ1-6, the V gene TRBV5-6, with 8 positions matching TRBD1. V lost 1 base and J lost 10; bases outside the gene matches: 10. CDR1 SGHDT and CDR2 YYEEEE come from the germline V gene. The CDR3 contains 16 residues. CDR3 residues: CASSLTDQGAGSPLHF. CDR3 in DNA: TGTGCCAGCAGCTTGACAGACCAGGGGGCTGGGTCACCCCTCCACTTT.

This chain joins TRBV28 and TRBJ1-6, with D unclear. V was pared by 5 bases and J by 8 bases, with 13 bases between. Germline values: CDR1 MDHEN, CDR2 SYDVKM. There are 14 residues in the CDR3. Written as DNA, the CDR3 is TGTGCCAGCAGTCCCGGGAGGCTTTATTCACCCCTCCACTTT. Amino acids: CASSPGRLYSPLHF.

V usage is TRBV10-2 and J usage is TRBJ2-3; TRBD1 is a possible D gene (5 bases). Looked up from germline, CDR1 is WSHSY and CDR2 is SAAADI. The CDR3 covers 14 residues. Between the trimmed V and J ends, which lost 4 bases and 4 bases, there was a span of 12 bases. Here the CDR3 reads CASSVGQISDTQYF. The CDR3 coding sequence is TGCGCCAGCAGTGTAGGACAAATATCAGATACGCAGTATTTT.

J is TRBJ2-5 and V is TRBV5-1; 11 nucleotides line up with TRBD1. The J segment lost 3 bases and the V segment lost 4 bases, leaving 2 bases of the junction unmatched. Germline CDR1 SGHRS, CDR2 YFSETQ. The CDR3 consists of 14 residues. The CDR3 spells CASSQGQGEETQYF. The CDR3 DNA reads as TGCGCCAGCAGCCAGGGACAGGGGGAAGAGACCCAGTACTTC.

V gene TRBV24-1 combines with J gene TRBJ2-1; D is perhaps TRBD2 (5 bases). V gave up 2 bases and J gave up 3 bases, with 7 bases separating them. The CDR3 consists of 14 residues. The germline gives CDR1 KGHDR, CDR2 SFDVKD. As DNA, the CDR3 is TGTGCCACCAGTGATTCTGGAGGCTACAATGAGCAGTTCTTC. Protein: CATSDSGGYNEQFF.

The V and J genes are TRBV4-3 and TRBJ1-2; TRBD1 agrees at 7 bases. This CDR3 is built from 16 residues. V lost 0 bases and J lost 4; bases outside the gene matches: 8. Germline assignment: CDR1 LGHNA and CDR2 YSLEER. This chain's CDR3 is CASSQDLGTVSYGYTF. The CDR3 region has the DNA TGCGCCAGCAGCCAAGATTTGGGGACAGTGAGCTATGGCTACACCTTC.

This clone has only one observation. The rearrangement uses TRBV6-2 or TRBV6-3 and TRBJ1-1, with D hard to call. The germline gives CDR1 MNHEY, CDR2 SVGEGT. There are 12 residues in the CDR3. Trimming removed 2 bases from V and 11 bases from J, with 12 bases in between. CDR3 nucleotides: TGTGCCAGCAGTTACGGGCAGACCTCGGCTTTCTTT. Protein product: CASSYGQTSAFF.

In nucleotides, the CDR3 is TGTGCCAGTAGTAAGGGTGGGACTAGCGGTTCCTACGAGCAGTACTTC. The encoded protein is CASSKGGTSGSYEQYF. V usage is TRBV19 and J usage is TRBJ2-7; TRBD2 matches 11 bases. From germline, CDR1 is LNHDA and CDR2 SQIVND (reference sequence). J gave up 1 base and V 4 bases, and 6 bases lay outside the gene matches. The CDR3 length is 16 residues.

This sequence joins TRBV5-4 and TRBJ2-5; D gene uncertain. The CDR3 extends over 14 amino acids. Germline assignment: CDR1 SGHNT and CDR2 YYREEE (reference sequence). The germline V and J ends were trimmed by 0 bases and 5 bases, with 11 bases remaining between them. DNA for the CDR3: TGTGCCAGCAGCTTGGAGTCTAGTTTGGAGACCCAGTACTTC. Protein sequence: CASSLESSLETQYF.

The gene calls are TRBV3-1 (or the pseudogene TRBV3-2) and TRBJ1-3, with unresolved D. CDR3 length: 16 amino acids. Germline V CDR1 and CDR2: LGHDT, YNNKEL (reference sequence). V was pared by 5 bases and J by 0 bases, with 14 bases between. The CDR3 sequence is CASSKGLPSSGNTIYF. The CDR3, as DNA: TGTGCCAGCAGCAAAGGACTCCCCTCCTCTGGAAACACCATATATTTT.

This chain uses TRBV18 with TRBJ2-1, with TRBD1 matching 7 bases. This CDR3 comprises 13 residues. CDR1 and CDR2 (germline): KGHSH, LQKENI. V trimming: 5 bases; J trimming: 7 bases; junction bases outside the gene matches: 5. The CDR3 coding sequence is TGTGCCAGCTCAGGGGACAGTGGGAATGAGCAGTTCTTC. It translates to CASSGDSGNEQFF.

The chain joins TRBV6-2 or TRBV6-3 to TRBJ2-7, with 10 nucleotides matching TRBD1. This CDR3 region has 16 residues. Germline V gene sequence: CDR1 MNHEY, CDR2 SVGEGT. Losses at the gene ends were 6 bases for V and 0 bases for J; bases not matched to a gene: 8. The CDR3 nucleotides read TGTGCCAGCAGCGACCCGGGACAGGGGAGCTCCTACGAGCAGTACTTC. It encodes CASSDPGQGSSYEQYF.

This clone turned up a few times. The rearrangement uses TRBV28 and TRBJ1-1; D perhaps matches TRBD1 (6 bases). V was pared by 5 bases and J by 7 bases, with 8 bases between. CDR1 and CDR2 from the germline V gene are MDHEN and SYDVKM. This CDR3 is built from 11 residues. The CDR3 region has the DNA TGTGCCAGCAGTCTAGGGGGTGAAGCTTTCTTT. It translates to CASSLGGEAFF.

V usage is TRBV5-5 and J usage is TRBJ1-5; D is possibly TRBD1 (5 bases). V was clipped by 2 bases and J by 5 bases, with 8 bases between them. Germline CDR1 reads SGHKS; CDR2 reads YYEKEE (reference sequence). The CDR3 is 13 residues long. CDR3 protein: CASSFQGDQPQHF. CDR3 coding DNA: TGTGCCAGCAGCTTCCAGGGCGATCAGCCCCAGCATTTT.

The chain joins TRBV28 to TRBJ2-1, with 8 bases matching TRBD2. CDR1 is MDHEN, CDR2 SYDVKM, per germline. V lost 5 bases to trimming and J lost 7 bases; unmatched junction nucleotides: 10. The CDR3 length is 15 residues. CDR3 residues: CASSPGTRVGNEQFF. DNA of the CDR3: TGTGCCAGCAGTCCAGGGACTAGAGTGGGTAATGAGCAGTTCTTC.

The genes are TRBV5-4 and TRBJ1-2, with D possibly TRBD1 on 6 matching bases. Deletions cut 0 bases from V and 2 bases from J, with 14 bases between. Germline loops: CDR1 SGHNT, CDR2 YYREEE (reference sequence). The CDR3 runs 16 residues. The CDR3 sequence is CASSLGQAKTNYGYTF. The CDR3 DNA follows: TGTGCCAGCAGCTTGGGACAGGCAAAGACCAACTATGGCTACACCTTC. Supplemented by reference TRBV5-4 and TRBJ1-2, the full variable domain reads ETGVTQSPTHLIKTRGQQVTLRCSSQSGHNTVSWYQQALGQGPQFIFQYYREEENGRGNFPPRFSGLQFPNYSSELNVNALELDDSALYLCASSLGQAKTNYGYTFGSGTRLTVV.